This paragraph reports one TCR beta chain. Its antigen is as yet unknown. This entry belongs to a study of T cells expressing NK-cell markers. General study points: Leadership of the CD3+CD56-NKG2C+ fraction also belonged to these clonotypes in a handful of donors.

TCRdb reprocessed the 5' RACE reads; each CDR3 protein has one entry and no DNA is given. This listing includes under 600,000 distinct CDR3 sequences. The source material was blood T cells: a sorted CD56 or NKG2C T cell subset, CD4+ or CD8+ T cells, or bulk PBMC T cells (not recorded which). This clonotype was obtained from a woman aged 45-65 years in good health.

The CDR3 reads CASSLNRGRGSPLHF. The chain recombines TRBV7-9 with TRBJ1-6; the D call of TRBD1 rests on TCRdb alone, since no DNA is present to check it. Germline assignment: CDR1 SEHNR and CDR2 FQNEAQ (reference sequence). This CDR3 region has 15 residues.